These 30 T cell receptor beta chains originate from one sample sequenced in a study of a mutant IDH1 vaccine in newly diagnosed glioma (dated by TCRdb to about 2021). No antigen is known for these receptors. Read against the paper, the sample's time point label means: week 23, last vaccination. Each vaccine dose was 300 ug of a 20-mer mutant IDH1 peptide in Montanide, given subcutaneously with topical imiquimod. The protocol used for the library was the immunoSEQ multiplex PCR assay. The immuneACCESS repertoire file appears here via TCRdb, limited to in-frame rearrangements. These files lack a portion of the clones; in checked studies, under half of the deficit traces to unresolved V genes, and the cause of the others is not known. In this sample the table shows just over 80,000 clones, 70% to 90% of which occur a single time. Roughly 2% of the sample is taken by the ten largest. The input for sequencing was PBMCs, taken from a glioma patient whose treatment included an IDH1 peptide vaccine. These TCRs come from a man between 25 and 39 years old with glioma. Some clones in this sample may be carry-over from other donors' samples.

The chain combines TRBV5-1 with TRBJ1-1; D remains unclear. Germline V gene sequence: CDR1 SGHRS, CDR2 YFSETQ. The CDR3 runs 12 residues. V dropped 0 bases and J dropped 8 bases, with 8 bases sitting between them. CDR3 in amino acids: CASSLDGWEAFF. In DNA, the CDR3 is TGCGCCAGCAGCTTGGATGGCTGGGAAGCTTTCTTT.

The rearrangement joins TRBV7-6 to TRBJ2-7; D is uncertain. The germline V gene has CDR1 SGHVS and CDR2 FNYEAQ. V lost 4 bases and J lost 2, with 9 bases in between. The CDR3 extends over 13 amino acids. This CDR3 reads CASSSGRPYEQYF. CDR3 DNA: TGTGCCAGCAGCTCCGGACGGCCCTACGAGCAGTACTTC.

This clone was seen a few times. The genes are TRBV27 and TRBJ1-1; a possible D gene is TRBD1 (6 bases). This CDR3 region has 13 residues. Trimming left V 6 bases short and J 1 base short, with 9 bases between. Germline lookup yields CDR1 MNHEY and CDR2 SMNVEV (reference sequence). The CDR3 loop is CASRDSENTEAFF. The CDR3 DNA reads TGTGCCAGCAGGGACAGCGAGAACACTGAAGCTTTCTTT.

The V and J genes are TRBV15 and TRBJ1-2; possibly TRBD1 for D (5 bases). Trimming removed 4 bases from V and 2 bases from J, with 17 bases in between. CDR3 length: 16 amino acids. Per the germline V gene, CDR1 is LNHNV and CDR2 is YYDKDF (reference sequence). The CDR3: CATSTQRGRQNYGYTF. CDR3 bases: TGTGCCACCAGCACCCAGAGGGGCAGGCAAAACTATGGCTACACCTTC.

The J gene is TRBJ1-4, the V gene TRBV28; weak D call: TRBD1 (5 bases). Germline assignment: CDR1 MDHEN and CDR2 SYDVKM. This CDR3 contains 14 residues. V shed 3 bases and J shed 6 bases, with 11 bases lying between them. The CDR3 DNA follows: TGTGCCAGCAGTTTCTGGGGCGGGGATGAAAAACTGTTTTTT. Protein sequence: CASSFWGGDEKLFF.

V gene TRBV27 combines with J gene TRBJ2-3, with D maybe TRBD2 (5 bases). Germline CDR1 MNHEY, CDR2 SMNVEV (reference sequence). The CDR3 is 11 residues long. V lost 6 bases to trimming and J lost 8 bases, with 9 bases between them. The CDR3 nucleotides are TGTGCCAGCAGCTGGGCGGGTACGCAGTATTTT. Translated, it gives CASSWAGTQYF.

This sequence joins TRBV5-4 and TRBJ1-5; unclear D gene. Trimming removed 0 bases at V and 9 bases at J, with 10 bases between. Per germline, CDR1 SGHNT and CDR2 YYREEE (reference sequence). CDR3 length equals 13 residues. The CDR3 DNA reads as TGTGCCAGCAGCTTGGGACCTGAGGGGCCCCAGCATTTT. Translation: CASSLGPEGPQHF. The full variable domain, in which reference TRBV5-4 and TRBJ1-5 provide the parts outside the CDR3, is ETGVTQSPTHLIKTRGQQVTLRCSSQSGHNTVSWYQQALGQGPQFIFQYYREEENGRGNFPPRFSGLQFPNYSSELNVNALELDDSALYLCASSLGPEGPQHFGDGTRLSIL.

The chain recombines TRBV6-6 with TRBJ1-5; D remains unclear. The CDR3 is 16 residues long. Trimming removed 4 bases from V and 0 bases from J, with 13 bases in between. Germline CDR1 reads MNHNY; CDR2 reads SVGAGI (reference sequence). In DNA, the CDR3 is TGTGCCAGCAGTTCCCTCACTGATTATAGCAATCAGCCCCAGCATTTT. Protein: CASSSLTDYSNQPQHF.

This sequence joins TRBV6-6 and TRBJ2-3; D possibly uses TRBD1 or TRBD2 (6 bases each). Deletions cut 4 bases from V and 2 bases from J, with 13 bases between. This CDR3 region has 15 residues. CDR1 MNHNY and CDR2 SVGAGI come from the germline V gene (reference sequence). In DNA, the CDR3 is TGTGCCAGCAGTTTCCGGGGGCCTTCCACAGATACGCAGTATTTT. Protein product: CASSFRGPSTDTQYF.

The chain combines TRBV21-1 with TRBJ1-2; the D call TRBD1 from the table was never checked on the DNA. TRBV21-1 is a known pseudogene. The CDR3 has 14 amino acids. As DNA, the CDR3 is TGTGCCAGCAGGGGAAGAGGGACAGCCTATGGCTACACCTTC. Its protein is CASRGRGTAYGYTF.

This chain links TRBV27 with TRBJ2-3, with D possibly being TRBD1 or TRBD2 (5 bases each). The CDR3 extends over 19 amino acids. Between the trimmed V and J ends, which lost 1 base and 0 bases, there was a span of 20 bases. The germline CDR1 and CDR2 sequences are MNHEY and SMNVEV (reference sequence). CDR3 DNA sequence: TGTGCCAGCAGTTTATACCCCCGGGACCCCCCTTCGAGCACAGATACGCAGTATTTT. Encoded protein: CASSLYPRDPPSSTDTQYF.

This chain uses TRBV2 with TRBJ2-6; D ambiguous. Trimming removed 3 bases at V and 0 bases at J, with 6 bases between. CDR3 length: 15 amino acids. The germline gives CDR1 SNHLY, CDR2 FYNNEI. The CDR3, as DNA: TGTGCCAGCAGTGAGTTTGTCTCTGGGGCCAACGTCCTGACTTTC. This codes for CASSEFVSGANVLTF.

This clone occurred once. V usage is TRBV5-1 and J usage is TRBJ2-2; D may be TRBD2 (7 bases). The germline gives CDR1 SGHRS, CDR2 YFSETQ. The CDR3 covers 17 residues. Trimming left V 3 bases short and J 1 base short, with 16 bases between. The CDR3 nucleotides read TGCGCCAGCAGCTGGAACGGGGGGCCGGGGAACACCGGGGAGCTGTTTTTT. Its protein is CASSWNGGPGNTGELFF.

This chain links TRBV5-8 with TRBJ1-5; D is possibly TRBD1 (5 bases). This CDR3 spans 14 amino acids. Germline CDR1 and CDR2: SGHTS and YDEGEE. Trimming left V 2 bases short and J 7 bases short, with 13 bases between. The chain's CDR3 is CASSFSGTLQPQHF. As DNA, the CDR3 is TGTGCCAGCAGCTTTTCCGGGACTTTACAGCCCCAGCATTTT.

The rearrangement links TRBV7-9 to TRBJ1-2, with 12 nucleotides matching TRBD1. Germline V gene sequence: CDR1 SEHNR, CDR2 FQNEAQ (reference sequence). The CDR3 runs 17 residues. V gave up 5 bases and J gave up 4 bases; unmatched junction bases: 11. Here the CDR3 reads CASSHAGQGARSYGYTF. In DNA form, the CDR3 reads TGTGCCAGCAGCCACGCGGGACAGGGGGCGCGGAGCTATGGCTACACCTTC. The full variable domain, completed using reference TRBV7-9 and TRBJ1-2, is DTGVSQNPRHKITKRGQNVTFRCDPISEHNRLYWYRQTLGQGPEFLTYFQNEAQLEKSRLLSDRFSAERPKGSFSTLEIQRTEQGDSAMYLCASSHAGQGARSYGYTFGSGTRLTVV.

The chain couples TRBV7-8 to TRBJ2-4; D possibly corresponds to TRBD2 (6 bases). The CDR3 length is 18 residues. CDR1 is SGHVS, CDR2 FQNEAQ, per germline. Deletions cut 5 bases from V and 3 bases from J, with 23 bases between. The CDR3 bases are TGTGCCAGCAGCGACGACGCTTTTGGCGGGAAAGTCAAAAACATTCAGTACTTC. The encoded protein is CASSDDAFGGKVKNIQYF.

The chain links TRBV19 to TRBJ1-2; no clear D gene. The CDR3 loop spans 14 amino acids. The V gene's germline CDR1 is LNHDA and CDR2 SQIVND (reference sequence). V lost 1 base and J 4 bases, leaving 10 bases between the germline ends. CDR3 amino acids: CASSIGSGLYGYTF. The CDR3 bases are TGTGCCAGTAGTATAGGTTCAGGACTCTATGGCTACACCTTC.

The chain joins TRBV4-2 to TRBJ1-1; D perhaps matches TRBD1 (5 bases). The germline V and J ends were trimmed by 1 base and 5 bases, with 20 bases remaining between them. Germline values: CDR1 LGHNA, CDR2 YNFKEQ. The CDR3 covers 17 residues. CDR3 amino acids: CASSQGVIRDPGTEAFF. In DNA, the CDR3 is TGTGCCAGCAGCCAAGGGGTTATCCGGGACCCTGGGACTGAAGCTTTCTTT.

The chain employs TRBV5-1 and TRBJ1-6; 9 nucleotides match TRBD1. The CDR3 totals 15 residues. Germline lookup yields CDR1 SGHRS and CDR2 YFSETQ. Unmatched junction bases numbered 2, after V lost 2 bases and J lost 5 bases. CDR3 sequence reads: CASSFRDRDNSPLHF. In nucleotides, the CDR3 is TGCGCCAGCAGCTTCCGGGACAGGGATAATTCACCCCTCCACTTT.

V gene TRBV21-1 combines with J gene TRBJ2-3. TRBV21-1 is a pseudogene locus. The CDR3 is 15 amino acids. The CDR3 sequence is CASSKEEPLADTQYF. CDR3 sequence (DNA): TGTGCCAGCAGCAAAGAGGAACCTTTAGCAGATACGCAGTATTTT.

This clone was observed a single time. The rearrangement links TRBV6-6 to TRBJ2-7; D remains unclear. Deletions cut 5 bases from V and 2 bases from J, with 13 bases between. The CDR3 is made up of 14 amino acids. Looked up from germline, CDR1 is MNHNY and CDR2 is SVGAGI (reference sequence). The CDR3 reads CASSPGPRTYEQYF. The CDR3, as DNA: TGTGCCAGCAGTCCAGGCCCACGAACCTACGAGCAGTACTTC.

A few counts support this clone. The chain combines TRBV7-9 with TRBJ1-2, with D possibly TRBD1 on 5 matching bases. Germline CDR1 SEHNR, CDR2 FQNEAQ (reference sequence). The germline V and J ends were trimmed by 8 bases and 0 bases, with 13 bases remaining between them. This CDR3 spans 14 amino acids. The CDR3 protein is CASDGGSANYGYTF. The CDR3 DNA is TGTGCCAGCGACGGGGGATCAGCTAACTATGGCTACACCTTC.

The chain joins TRBV7-8 to TRBJ2-1; D is possibly TRBD1 (5 bases). Per the germline V gene, CDR1 is SGHVS and CDR2 is FQNEAQ. Trimming removed 3 bases at V and 7 bases at J, with 7 bases between. The length of the CDR3 is 12 residues. The CDR3 coding sequence is TGTGCCAGCAGCTTCCGGACAAATGAGCAGTTCTTC. This codes for CASSFRTNEQFF.

The J gene is TRBJ1-2, the V gene TRBV4-1; 7 bases agree with TRBD1. V shed 2 bases, J shed 4 bases, and the junction held 16 bases outside the gene matches. The germline V gene has CDR1 MGHRA and CDR2 YSYEKL. CDR3 size: 18 residues. CDR3: CASSQSRDRAYGLYGYTF. The CDR3 DNA is TGCGCCAGCAGCCAATCCCGGGACAGAGCTTATGGACTCTATGGCTACACCTTC.

The V call is TRBV7-8, the J call TRBJ2-3, with D possibly being TRBD2 (5 bases). The germline V gene encodes CDR1 SGHVS and CDR2 FQNEAQ. The CDR3 contains 15 residues. V was trimmed by 5 bases and J by 0 bases, leaving 12 bases between them. In nucleotides, the CDR3 is TGTGCCAGCAGCCCCGGACTGTCGAGCACAGATACGCAGTATTTT. Translated: CASSPGLSSTDTQYF.

This sequence joins TRBV11-2 and TRBJ2-7; maybe TRBD2 (6 bases). This CDR3 comprises 13 residues. CDR1 is SGHAT, CDR2 FQNNGV, per germline. V was pared by 7 bases and J by 3 bases, with 13 bases between. The CDR3 DNA reads as TGTGCCAGCAACGGGCAGGGAGGCTACGAGCAGTACTTC. It is translated as CASNGQGGYEQYF.

The genes are TRBV4-1 and TRBJ1-4, with a possible D match to TRBD1 (6 bases). Trimming removed 2 bases at V and 3 bases at J, with 10 bases between. Germline CDR1 reads MGHRA; CDR2 reads YSYEKL. The CDR3 consists of 15 residues. The CDR3 here is CASSQTGSPNEKLFF. The CDR3 DNA is TGCGCCAGCAGCCAAACAGGGAGCCCTAATGAAAAACTGTTTTTT.

This chain uses TRBV7-6 with TRBJ2-5, with D unclear. CDR1 is SGHVS and CDR2 is FNYEAQ in the germline V gene. Trimming removed 5 bases from V and 5 bases from J, with 12 bases in between. The CDR3 loop spans 13 amino acids. Written as DNA, the CDR3 is TGTGCCAGCAGCCCCGAGGTCCGGGAGACCCAGTACTTC. As protein: CASSPEVRETQYF.

The gene calls are TRBV5-1 and TRBJ2-1; D is ambiguous. The CDR3 spans 15 residues. In germline, CDR1 is SGHRS, CDR2 YFSETQ. Deletions cut 1 base from V and 0 bases from J, with 8 bases between. The CDR3 coding sequence is TGCGCCAGCAGCTTGTCTATGAGCTCCTACAATGAGCAGTTCTTC. Amino acids: CASSLSMSSYNEQFF. The variable domain in full, with the rest retrieved from reference TRBV5-1 and TRBJ2-1, is KAGVTQTPRYLIKTRGQQVTLSCSPISGHRSVSWYQQTPGQGLQFLFEYFSETQRNKGNFPGRFSGRQFSNSRSEMNVSTLELGDSALYLCASSLSMSSYNEQFFGPGTRLTVL.

The chain recombines TRBV6-5 with TRBJ2-6, with 7 bases fitting TRBD2. With V trimmed by 8 bases and J by 0 bases, 4 bases remained unmatched. Germline CDR1 is MNHEY and CDR2 is SVGAGI. CDR3 length: 15 residues. The CDR3 loop reads CASAGVNSGANVLTF. In nucleotides, the CDR3 is TGTGCCAGCGCGGGAGTGAACTCTGGGGCCAACGTCCTGACTTTC.